These 15 T cell receptor beta chains were sequenced from one sample in a study of cytomegalovirus exposure and HLA in healthy donors. Primers for the PCR totalled 60 Vbeta and 13 Jbeta. Sequenced by immunoSEQ multiplex PCR; TCRdb stores in-frame clones only, minus some. The sample records 50,000 to 70,000 clones, over 70% being singletons. Material: PBMCs. These receptors originate from a middle-aged woman in good health and CMV-seronegative.

This clone has more than one count but fewer than ten. Other DNA sequences within the sample encode an identical CDR3. The chain has TRBV15 and TRBJ1-1; maybe TRBD1 (6 bases). Germline lookup yields CDR1 LNHNV and CDR2 YYDKDF (reference sequence). Trimming removed 0 bases at V and 4 bases at J, with 21 bases between. The CDR3 sequence is 18 residues long. CDR3 region: CATSRDEWHLQGGTEAFF. The CDR3 DNA sequence: TGTGCCACCAGCAGAGATGAGTGGCATCTCCAAGGGGGCACTGAAGCTTTCTTT.

This clone appeared a few times. The chain joins TRBV27 to TRBJ2-2; 12 bases are a match to TRBD1. CDR3 length: 15 residues. Germline assignment: CDR1 MNHEY and CDR2 SMNVEV (reference sequence). The V segment lost 7 bases and the J segment 7 bases; nucleotides outside the gene matches: 7. CDR3 loop: CASKEGQGAVGELFF. CDR3 nucleotides: TGTGCCAGCAAAGAGGGACAGGGGGCCGTCGGGGAGCTGTTTTTT.

The chain uses TRBV30 and TRBJ2-7; 13 nucleotides line up with TRBD2. V gave up 2 bases and J gave up 9 bases; unmatched junction bases: 10. Germline loops: CDR1 GTSNPN, CDR2 SVGIG (reference sequence). CDR3 length: 15 residues. The CDR3 DNA follows: TGTGCCTGGAGTTCCGGGACTAGCGGGACCTGGGGGCAGTACTTC. Encoded protein: CAWSSGTSGTWGQYF.

The V call is TRBV14, the J call TRBJ1-1; no reliable D call. Between the trimmed V and J ends, which lost 6 bases and 5 bases, there was a span of 10 bases. CDR1 is SGHDN and CDR2 is FVKESK in the germline V gene. The CDR3 extends over 12 amino acids. This CDR3 reads CASRAGGTEAFF. The CDR3 nucleotides are TGTGCCAGCAGGGCGGGAGGGACTGAAGCTTTCTTT. Complete variable domain (other parts from reference TRBV14 and TRBJ1-1): EAGVTQFPSHSVIEKGQTVTLRCDPISGHDNLYWYRRVMGKEIKFLLHFVKESKQDESGMPNNRFLAERTGGTYSTLKVQPAELEDSGVYFCASRAGGTEAFFGQGTRLTVV.

The DNA of the CDR3 is TGCGCCAGCAGCCTCCACAGTGCGTGGGGCAGCGATGGCTACACCTTC. Its protein product is CASSLHSAWGSDGYTF. This chain joins TRBV4-1 and TRBJ1-2; weak D call: TRBD1 (5 bases). Per the germline V gene, CDR1 is MGHRA and CDR2 is YSYEKL. The V end was cut by 4 bases, the J end by 6 bases, with 21 bases between. This CDR3 region has 16 residues.

The V call is TRBV5-4, the J call TRBJ2-1; 11 nucleotides agree with TRBD2. The germline CDR1 and CDR2 sequences are SGHNT and YYREEE (reference sequence). The V and J ends lost 2 bases and 2 bases, in that order; junction bases with no gene match: 3. The CDR3 consists of 16 residues. CDR3 in amino acids: CASSFPGLAAYNEQFF. CDR3 nucleotides: TGTGCCAGCAGCTTCCCGGGACTAGCGGCCTACAATGAGCAGTTCTTC. The full variable domain, in which reference TRBV5-4 and TRBJ2-1 provide the parts outside the CDR3, is ETGVTQSPTHLIKTRGQQVTLRCSSQSGHNTVSWYQQALGQGPQFIFQYYREEENGRGNFPPRFSGLQFPNYSSELNVNALELDDSALYLCASSFPGLAAYNEQFFGPGTRLTVL.

With regard to this clone: Additional DNA sequences in this sample encode the identical CDR3. The chain links TRBV27 to TRBJ1-4; 10 bases fit TRBD1. Germline V gives CDR1 MNHEY, CDR2 SMNVEV (reference sequence). Germline trimming cut 5 bases from V and 7 bases from J; bases unmatched to any gene: 4. There are 14 residues in the CDR3. CDR3 residues: CASSLRTGGEKLFF. In nucleotides, the CDR3 is TGTGCCAGCAGTCTTCGGACAGGGGGTGAAAAACTGTTTTTT.

J is TRBJ2-5 and V is TRBV5-5, with 7 positions matching TRBD1. The assigned J gene may be wrong: the sequence end matches TRBJ2-7 better. CDR1 is SGHKS and CDR2 is YYEKEE in the germline V gene (reference sequence). The CDR3 is 15 amino acids. The CDR3 loop is CASSLADRAFYEQYF. CDR3 nucleotides: TGTGCCAGCAGCTTGGCCGACAGGGCCTTCTACGAGCAGTACTTC.

The chain recombines TRBV5-1 with TRBJ2-7, with D uncertain. The germline V and J ends were trimmed by 0 bases and 2 bases, with 3 bases remaining between them. The CDR3 consists of 12 residues. CDR1 and CDR2 from the germline V gene are SGHRS and YFSETQ. This CDR3 is CASSLVAYEQYF. CDR3 sequence (DNA): TGCGCCAGCAGCTTGGTAGCCTACGAGCAGTACTTC.

For this clone: A read error may produce the germline difference seen at one junction end. The chain is built from TRBV7-6 and TRBJ2-7, with 12 bases aligning to TRBD2. The length of the CDR3 is 15 residues. In germline, CDR1 is SGHVS, CDR2 FNYEAQ. The CDR3, as DNA: TGTGCCAGCAGCCTAGCGGGAGGGTCCCCCTACGAGCAGTACTTC. Residues: CASSLAGGSPYEQYF. Full variable domain (outside the CDR3, taken from reference TRBV7-6 and TRBJ2-7): GAGVSQSPRYKVTKRGQDVALRCDPISGHVSLYWYRQALGQGPEFLTYFNYEAQQDKSGLPNDRFSAERPEGSISTLTIQRTEQRDSAMYRCASSLAGGSPYEQYFGPGTRLTVT.

The chain is built from TRBV7-8 and TRBJ2-7, with 7 nucleotides matching TRBD2. The J segment lost 7 bases and the V segment lost 3 bases, leaving 6 bases of the junction unmatched. The CDR3 length is 13 residues. Germline values: CDR1 SGHVS, CDR2 FQNEAQ. The CDR3 DNA reads TGTGCCAGCAGCTTGGGAGGGGAGAGGGAGCAGTACTTC. Amino acid sequence: CASSLGGEREQYF.

The chain uses TRBV7-2 and TRBJ2-7; 14 nucleotides align to TRBD2. V shed 5 bases and J 5 bases; nucleotides not matched to a gene: 8. Germline V gene lookup returns CDR1 SGHTA and CDR2 FQGNSA. CDR3 length: 16 amino acids. The CDR3 DNA sequence: TGTGCCAGCAGCCCCGGGACTAGCGGGAGTGTCGACGAGCAGTACTTC. Protein sequence: CASSPGTSGSVDEQYF.

The chain links TRBV9 to TRBJ1-5, with a tentative D call TRBD1 (5 bases). CDR3 length: 14 amino acids. Germline CDR1 reads SGDLS; CDR2 reads YYNGEE. Trimming pared 5 bases from V and 3 bases from J, leaving 12 bases between. CDR3 sequence: CASSGLDNNQPQHF. The CDR3 bases are TGTGCCAGCAGTGGTCTGGACAACAATCAGCCCCAGCATTTT.

The genes are TRBV5-1 and TRBJ2-3; 7 positions match TRBD2. This CDR3 comprises 15 residues. Per the germline V gene, CDR1 is SGHRS and CDR2 is YFSETQ. Trimming took 7 bases from V and 2 from J; bases not matched to a gene: 10. CDR3 nucleotides: TGCGCCAGCGATTTGGGGGAGGGTAACACAGATACGCAGTATTTT. Encoded protein: CASDLGEGNTDTQYF. Full variable domain (outside the CDR3, taken from reference TRBV5-1 and TRBJ2-3): KAGVTQTPRYLIKTRGQQVTLSCSPISGHRSVSWYQQTPGQGLQFLFEYFSETQRNKGNFPGRFSGRQFSNSRSEMNVSTLELGDSALYLCASDLGEGNTDTQYFGPGTRLTVL.

The chain carries TRBV6-5 and TRBJ2-3; 8 nucleotides line up with TRBD2. The CDR3 consists of 13 residues. The J segment lost 0 bases and the V segment lost 9 bases, leaving 2 bases of the junction unmatched. From germline, CDR1 is MNHEY and CDR2 SVGAGI. The CDR3 sequence: CASSSGSTDTQYF. For the CDR3, the DNA is TGTGCCAGTTCTAGCGGGAGCACAGATACGCAGTATTTT.